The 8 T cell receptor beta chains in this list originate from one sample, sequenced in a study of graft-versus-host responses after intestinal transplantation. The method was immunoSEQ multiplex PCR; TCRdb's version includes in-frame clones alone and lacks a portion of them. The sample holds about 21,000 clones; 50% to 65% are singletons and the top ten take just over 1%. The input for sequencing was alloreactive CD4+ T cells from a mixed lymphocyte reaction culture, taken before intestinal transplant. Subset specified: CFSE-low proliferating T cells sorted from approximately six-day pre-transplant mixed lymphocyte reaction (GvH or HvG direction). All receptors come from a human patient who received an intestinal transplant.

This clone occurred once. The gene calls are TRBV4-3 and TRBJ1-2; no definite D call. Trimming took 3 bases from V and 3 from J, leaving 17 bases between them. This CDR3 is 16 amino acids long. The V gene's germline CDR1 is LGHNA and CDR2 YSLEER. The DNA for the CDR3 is TGCGCCAGCAGCCACTCCGGACGGGGTGCTGACTATGGCTACACCTTC. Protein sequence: CASSHSGRGADYGYTF.

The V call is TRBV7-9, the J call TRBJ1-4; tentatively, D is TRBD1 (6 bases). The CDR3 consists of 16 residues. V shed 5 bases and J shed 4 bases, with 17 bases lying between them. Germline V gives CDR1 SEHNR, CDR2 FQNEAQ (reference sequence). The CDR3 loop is CASSRYRQAYNEKLFF. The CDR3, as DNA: TGTGCCAGCAGCCGATACCGACAGGCCTATAATGAAAAACTGTTTTTT.

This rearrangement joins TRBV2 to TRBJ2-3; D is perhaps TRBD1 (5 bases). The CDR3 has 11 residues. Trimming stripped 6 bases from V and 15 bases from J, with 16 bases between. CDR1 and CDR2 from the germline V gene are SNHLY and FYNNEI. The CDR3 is CASRALTGPYF. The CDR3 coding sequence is TGTGCCAGCAGAGCCCTCACAGGCCCATATTTT.

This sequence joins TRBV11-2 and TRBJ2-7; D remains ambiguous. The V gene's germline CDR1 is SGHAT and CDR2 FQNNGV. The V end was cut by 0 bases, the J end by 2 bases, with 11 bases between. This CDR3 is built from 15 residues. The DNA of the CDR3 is TGTGCCAGCAGCTTAGATCAGCGCAGTCCCTACGAGCAGTACTTC. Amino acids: CASSLDQRSPYEQYF.

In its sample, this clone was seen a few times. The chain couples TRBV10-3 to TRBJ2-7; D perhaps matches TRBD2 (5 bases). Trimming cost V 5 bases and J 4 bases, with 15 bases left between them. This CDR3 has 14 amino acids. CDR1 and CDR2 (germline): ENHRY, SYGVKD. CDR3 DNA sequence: TGTGCCATCAGTAACGTCGGGGAGCGATACGAGCAGTACTTC. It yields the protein CAISNVGERYEQYF.

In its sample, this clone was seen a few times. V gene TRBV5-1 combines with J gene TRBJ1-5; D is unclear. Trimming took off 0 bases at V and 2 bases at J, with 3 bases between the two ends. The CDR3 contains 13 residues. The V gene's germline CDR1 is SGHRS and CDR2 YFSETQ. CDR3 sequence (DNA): TGCGCCAGCAGCTTGGTAGGCAATCAGCCCCAGCATTTT. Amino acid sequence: CASSLVGNQPQHF.

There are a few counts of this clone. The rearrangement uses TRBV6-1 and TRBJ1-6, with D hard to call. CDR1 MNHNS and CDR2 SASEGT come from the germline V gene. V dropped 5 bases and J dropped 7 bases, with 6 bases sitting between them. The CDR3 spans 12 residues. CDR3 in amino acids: CASSYRNSPLHF. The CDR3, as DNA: TGTGCCAGCAGTTATCGGAATTCACCCCTCCACTTT.

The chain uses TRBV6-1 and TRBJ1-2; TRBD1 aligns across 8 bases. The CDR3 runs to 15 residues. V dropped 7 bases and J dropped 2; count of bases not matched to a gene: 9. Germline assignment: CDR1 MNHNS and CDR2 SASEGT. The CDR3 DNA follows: TGTGCCAGCATTGGTTCAGGGGGCGCGAACTATGGCTACACCTTC. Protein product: CASIGSGGANYGYTF.